This T cell receptor (beta chain) originates from a study of blood T cell repertoires in COVID-19. About the study: Both acute and convalescent COVID-19 samples were obtained from the United States, Italy and Spain. T cells, B-cell-depleted T cells, or PBMCs provided the cDNA or gDNA that served as material.

Assay used: immunoSEQ multiplex PCR; TCRdb lists only in-frame clones, some missing. The top ten hold more than 6% of the sample, which has about 240,000 clones, roughly nine tenths seen once. The ends lost 2 bases at V and 1 base at J; junction bases unmatched: 5. There are 15 residues in the CDR3. Per germline, CDR1 SGHRS and CDR2 YFSETQ. The count of this clone is one. Input material: peripheral blood. The chain is built from TRBV5-1 and TRBJ2-5, with TRBD2 matching 7 bases. This TCR was recovered from a man in his fifties or sixties who had recovered from COVID-19. This CDR3 is CASSFMTGGQETQYF. DNA for the CDR3: TGCGCCAGCAGCTTCATGACGGGGGGCCAAGAGACCCAGTACTTC.